Below, 4 T cell receptor beta chains from the same sample are listed, as sequenced in a study of beta chain features in type 1 diabetes. Overall study results and limits: All four CD4+ subsets of Type 1 diabetes patients contained TCRB CDR3s that were moderately but significantly shorter.

Which antigens these TCRs recognize remains unknown. Of the isolated RNA, all was reverse transcribed, and so the sequenced material was expressed TCRB transcripts. Assay: immunoSEQ multiplex PCR; the TCRdb copy retains only in-frame clones and omits some. The sample lists some 130,000 clones, 9% seen once, with around 0.79% in the top ten. The sample was central memory CD4+ T cells from blood. The receptor set was obtained from a man under 40 with type 1 diabetes.

The chain's CDR3 is CASSTRTAGLYGYTF. The CDR3 DNA is TGTGCCAGCAGCACACGGACAGCGGGACTCTATGGCTACACCTTC. This chain joins TRBV7-2 and TRBJ1-2, with D possibly being TRBD1 (6 bases). CDR3 length equals 15 residues. Trimming shortened V by 5 bases and J by 4 bases, and 17 bases separated the two germline ends. The germline CDR1 and CDR2 sequences are SGHTA and FQGNSA.

This clone was counted only a few times. The DNA of the CDR3 is TGTGCCAGTAGGGGATGGGGGGGAACCGGGGAGCTGTTTTTT. Amino acid sequence: CASRGWGGTGELFF. The chain couples TRBV19 to TRBJ2-2, with 7 bases fitting TRBD2. Per the germline V gene, CDR1 is LNHDA and CDR2 is SQIVND (reference sequence). V lost 6 bases to trimming and J lost 5 bases; unmatched junction nucleotides: 6. The CDR3 runs to 14 residues.

This clone was seen ten or more times. V and J are TRBV5-4 and TRBJ2-1; the match to TRBD2 covers 12 bases. Germline assignment: CDR1 SGHNT and CDR2 YYREEE (reference sequence). The CDR3 has 16 amino acids. After removal of 4 bases from V and 3 bases from J, the junction contained 5 bases not matched to a gene. The CDR3 is CASSLTSGGHYNEQFF. The CDR3 bases are TGTGCCAGCAGCCTGACTAGCGGGGGTCACTACAATGAGCAGTTCTTC.

V usage is TRBV4-3 and J usage is TRBJ2-5, with 8 nucleotides matching TRBD2. This CDR3 region has 14 residues. V lost 4 bases and J lost 1; bases outside the gene matches: 2. Germline assignment: CDR1 LGHNA and CDR2 YSLEER. In DNA, the CDR3 is TGCGCCAGCAGCCCGGGGGGGGGCCAAGAGACCCAGTACTTC. Protein sequence: CASSPGGGQETQYF.